Presented here are 3 T cell receptor beta chains from one specimen sequenced in a study of T cell responses to AZD1222 COVID-19 vaccine. Profiled with immunoSEQ multiplex PCR; TCRdb holds only in-frame clones, not every one. This sample has 140,000 to 150,000 clones, with about 93% found just once. The sample in question was peripheral blood, obtained on day 0 of AZD1222 vaccination. These receptors all come from an adult in good health.

This sequence joins TRBV6-5 and TRBJ1-1, with D hard to call. Germline V gene lookup returns CDR1 MNHEY and CDR2 SVGAGI. CDR3 length: 14 residues. Deletions cut 2 bases from V and 5 bases from J, with 12 bases between. The CDR3 is CASSYMQGRTEAFF. CDR3 in DNA: TGTGCCAGCAGTTACATGCAAGGGCGAACTGAAGCTTTCTTT.

CDR3 sequence: CASSLVAGGELFF. DNA of the CDR3: TGTGCCAGCAGCTTAGTGGCAGGCGGGGAGCTGTTTTTT. The chain recombines TRBV7-9 with TRBJ2-2, with D uncertain. Per the germline V gene, CDR1 is SEHNR and CDR2 is FQNEAQ (reference sequence). The CDR3 contains 13 residues. V lost 1 base, J lost 7 bases, and 7 bases lay in between.

The chain joins TRBV12-3 or TRBV12-4 to TRBJ2-5, with D possibly matching TRBD2 (6 bases). The CDR3 length is 13 residues. V shed 6 bases and J shed 4 bases, with 12 bases lying between them. CDR3 loop: CASSLTSPETQYF. As DNA, the CDR3 is TGTGCCAGCAGCCTTACTAGCCCAGAGACCCAGTACTTC.